What follows are 28 T cell receptor beta chains derived from one specimen sequenced in a study of sequential checkpoint blockade in melanoma. The treatment: randomized to nivolumab then ipilimumab (arm A) or the reverse (arm B). Method: immunoSEQ multiplex PCR; TCRdb's copy keeps in-frame clones and lacks some. The sample has about 11,000 clones; 78% are singletons. The sample consisted of CD8+ T cells sorted from blood (inferred from file names), taken from a patient given nivolumab and ipilimumab in sequence. The receptor source for this set is a human donor with melanoma.

The chain uses TRBV6-5 and TRBJ2-7; TRBD2 matches 11 bases. The V and J ends lost 5 bases and 6 bases, in that order; junction bases with no gene match: 6. The CDR3 is 14 amino acids. Germline V gene sequence: CDR1 MNHEY, CDR2 SVGAGI. The CDR3 bases are TGTGCCAGCAGTCCCCCGGGACTAGCGGTCGAGCAGTACTTC. This translates into CASSPPGLAVEQYF.

The chain has TRBV5-4 and TRBJ2-1; TRBD2 aligns across 7 bases. CDR1 is SGHNT and CDR2 is YYREEE in the germline V gene (reference sequence). This CDR3 has 17 residues. The V gene end was trimmed by 0 bases and the J gene end by 4 bases; junction bases not matched to a gene: 10. The CDR3 DNA sequence: TGTGCCAGCAGCTTGGCCGGGCGGGGGAGTGTATACAATGAGCAGTTCTTC. Translated, it gives CASSLAGRGSVYNEQFF.

The chain links TRBV7-8 to TRBJ2-2, with D perhaps matching TRBD1 (6 bases). Trimming took 2 bases from V and 6 from J, leaving 10 bases between them. The germline V gene encodes CDR1 SGHVS and CDR2 FQNEAQ. The CDR3 spans 14 residues. In DNA form, the CDR3 reads TGTGCCAGCAGCTTAAGCTGGGGGCCCGGGGAGCTGTTTTTT. It translates to CASSLSWGPGELFF.

This chain connects TRBV7-9 to TRBJ1-2; possible D gene TRBD1, 6 bases. CDR1 SEHNR and CDR2 FQNEAQ come from the germline V gene (reference sequence). The CDR3 loop spans 14 amino acids. Trimming shortened V by 1 base and J by 6 bases, and 12 bases separated the two germline ends. The CDR3 DNA sequence: TGTGCCAGCAGCTTAGAGGTACAGGGCGATGGCTACACCTTC. Protein product: CASSLEVQGDGYTF.

The chain uses TRBV6-4 and TRBJ2-6; weak D call: TRBD1 (6 bases). V was clipped by 0 bases and J by 4 bases, with 7 bases between them. The CDR3 length is 15 residues. CDR1 and CDR2 from the germline V gene are MRHNA and SNTAGT. The CDR3 sequence: CASSDSTGGANVLTF. Written as DNA, the CDR3 is TGTGCCAGCAGTGACTCGACAGGAGGGGCCAACGTCCTGACTTTC.

This chain uses TRBV2 with TRBJ2-7; D possibly corresponds to TRBD1 (6 bases). With 7 bases removed from V and 0 bases from J, the gap between germline ends came to 16 bases. This CDR3 spans 15 amino acids. Per germline, CDR1 SNHLY and CDR2 FYNNEI. CDR3 nucleotides: TGTGCCAGCACCCTACAGGGTATTTACTCCTACGAGCAGTACTTC. Its protein product is CASTLQGIYSYEQYF.

The gene calls are TRBV27 and TRBJ2-7; 11 bases agree with TRBD2. After removal of 4 bases from V and 3 bases from J, the junction contained 2 bases not matched to a gene. The CDR3 extends over 14 amino acids. Germline V gene lookup returns CDR1 MNHEY and CDR2 SMNVEV (reference sequence). The CDR3, as DNA: TGTGCCAGCAGTTACGGGACTAGCGGCTACGAGCAGTACTTC. Translated: CASSYGTSGYEQYF.

The chain carries TRBV2 and TRBJ2-5; 11 bases fit TRBD2. CDR1 and CDR2 (germline): SNHLY, FYNNEI. The CDR3 length is 16 residues. With V trimmed by 2 bases and J by 3 bases, 5 bases remained unmatched. CDR3 in DNA: TGTGCCAGCAGTGAAAGTTATAGCGGGAGGGAAGAGACCCAGTACTTC. Protein sequence: CASSESYSGREETQYF.

The J gene is TRBJ2-3, the V gene TRBV9; D possibly corresponds to TRBD2 (5 bases). The CDR3 totals 13 residues. Trimming shortened V by 0 bases and J by 8 bases, and 10 bases separated the two germline ends. Germline loops: CDR1 SGDLS, CDR2 YYNGEE. The CDR3 DNA follows: TGTGCCAGCAGCGTAGGGCTCGAGGGTACGCAGTATTTT. Protein product: CASSVGLEGTQYF.

The chain links TRBV19 to TRBJ2-3, with 7 bases identical to TRBD1. Germline CDR1 and CDR2: LNHDA and SQIVND (reference sequence). Germline trimming cut 3 bases from V and 7 bases from J; bases unmatched to any gene: 7. The CDR3 runs to 14 residues. The CDR3 sequence: CASSIEGGRYTQYF. CDR3 sequence (DNA): TGTGCCAGTAGTATCGAAGGGGGCCGGTATACGCAGTATTTT.

This chain connects TRBV28 to TRBJ2-2; the match to TRBD1 covers 7 bases. Germline V gene sequence: CDR1 MDHEN, CDR2 SYDVKM. The V gene end was trimmed by 7 bases and the J gene end by 6 bases; junction bases not matched to a gene: 8. The length of the CDR3 is 14 residues. CDR3 loop: CASTLTGWAGELFF. The DNA for the CDR3 is TGTGCCAGCACCCTGACAGGGTGGGCCGGGGAGCTGTTTTTT.

This clone was found a few times. The gene calls are TRBV19 and TRBJ1-6; 8 nucleotides align to TRBD1. The CDR3 has 13 residues. V lost 10 bases, J lost 7 bases, and 6 bases stayed unmatched. Germline CDR1 is LNHDA and CDR2 is SQIVND (reference sequence). CDR3 amino acids: CATQGARNSPLHF. Written as DNA, the CDR3 is TGTGCCACCCAGGGGGCCAGGAATTCACCCCTCCACTTT. The entire variable domain, with the rest obtained from reference TRBV19 and TRBJ1-6, is as follows: DGGITQSPKYLFRKEGQNVTLSCEQNLNHDAMYWYRQDPGQGLRLIYYSQIVNDFQKGDIAEGYSVSREKKESFPLTVTSAQKNPTAFYLCATQGARNSPLHFGNGTRLTVT.

This clone has a handful of counts. This sequence joins TRBV5-4 and TRBJ1-4; TRBD1 agrees at 7 bases. CDR1 and CDR2 from the germline V gene are SGHNT and YYREEE (reference sequence). The V segment lost 2 bases and the J segment 10 bases; nucleotides outside the gene matches: 5. This CDR3 comprises 13 residues. CDR3 sequence reads: CASSFTGDGKLFF. As DNA, the CDR3 is TGTGCCAGCAGCTTCACAGGGGACGGAAAACTGTTTTTT.

Here the CDR3 reads CASSSRTSGRPGETQYF. DNA for the CDR3: TGTGCCAGCAGCTCCCGGACTAGCGGGAGGCCGGGGGAGACCCAGTACTTC. The chain has TRBV13 and TRBJ2-5; 14 bases map to TRBD2. This CDR3 region has 17 residues. Germline V gene lookup returns CDR1 PRHDT and CDR2 FYEKMQ (reference sequence). The V gene end was trimmed by 4 bases and the J gene end by 5 bases; junction bases not matched to a gene: 9.

This rearrangement joins TRBV28 to TRBJ2-1, with D tentatively TRBD2 (5 bases). This CDR3 is 16 amino acids long. Trimming stripped 1 base from V and 7 bases from J, with 17 bases between. Germline V gives CDR1 MDHEN, CDR2 SYDVKM. This chain's CDR3 is CASSLSVGRVENEQFF. CDR3 in DNA: TGTGCCAGCAGTTTATCGGTAGGGAGAGTGGAGAATGAGCAGTTCTTC.

The V call is TRBV4-2, the J call TRBJ2-7; TRBD2 aligns across 14 bases. The germline CDR1 and CDR2 sequences are LGHNA and YNFKEQ. The V gene end was trimmed by 1 base and the J gene end by 2 bases; junction bases not matched to a gene: 7. CDR3 length: 18 amino acids. CDR3 residues: CASSQAGLAGVAPYEQYF. DNA for the CDR3: TGTGCCAGCAGCCAAGCGGGACTAGCGGGAGTGGCGCCCTACGAGCAGTACTTC.

V usage is TRBV10-3 and J usage is TRBJ2-7, with TRBD1 identical over 9 bases. J gave up 4 bases and V 11 bases, and 6 bases lay outside the gene matches. Per the germline V gene, CDR1 is ENHRY and CDR2 is SYGVKD. This CDR3 region has 12 residues. For the CDR3, the DNA is TGTGCCGCCGGGACAGGGCCTTACGAGCAGTACTTC. Translated: CAAGTGPYEQYF.

This sequence joins TRBV6-4 and TRBJ1-1; D is unresolved. Germline-derived CDR1 and CDR2 are MRHNA and SNTAGT. The ends were cut back, 2 bases at V and 4 bases at J, with 17 bases in the middle. The CDR3 loop spans 16 amino acids. The CDR3 bases are TGTGCCAGCAGTGACCGGGAGGGAAGCCAATTCACTGAAGCTTTCTTT. Its translation: CASSDREGSQFTEAFF.

The V gene is TRBV28, the J gene TRBJ1-5; a possible D gene is TRBD1 (6 bases). The germline gives CDR1 MDHEN, CDR2 SYDVKM. CDR3 length equals 15 residues. V lost 4 bases and J lost 0, with 10 bases in between. CDR3 amino acids: CASSSSGVSNQPQHF. DNA of the CDR3: TGTGCCAGCAGTTCATCAGGGGTTAGCAATCAGCCCCAGCATTTT.

The chain carries TRBV19 and TRBJ2-3, with 7 bases matching TRBD2. Germline CDR1 and CDR2: LNHDA and SQIVND (reference sequence). This CDR3 has 19 amino acids. V lost 3 bases and J lost 3; bases outside the gene matches: 18. The CDR3 nucleotides read TGTGCCAGTAGTATTAGACTAGCTGGTTCCCGGTGGGGGACAGATACGCAGTATTTT. Protein: CASSIRLAGSRWGTDTQYF.

The count of this clone is one. V usage is TRBV19 and J usage is TRBJ2-3, with 7 bases fitting TRBD1. J lost 4 bases, V lost 3 bases, and 7 bases had no gene match. The CDR3 spans 15 residues. Germline V gene lookup returns CDR1 LNHDA and CDR2 SQIVND (reference sequence). In DNA, the CDR3 is TGTGCCAGTAGTATCCTACAGGGGTCGGCAGATACGCAGTATTTT. Encoded protein: CASSILQGSADTQYF.

The rearrangement joins TRBV5-4 to TRBJ1-6; D not certain. Looked up from germline, CDR1 is SGHNT and CDR2 is YYREEE (reference sequence). CDR3 length: 17 amino acids. V dropped 4 bases and J dropped 0 bases, with 14 bases sitting between them. The CDR3 loop reads CASSDGLTSSYNSPLHF. The CDR3 DNA reads as TGTGCCAGCAGCGACGGACTGACCAGCTCCTATAATTCACCCCTCCACTTT. Full variable domain (outside the CDR3, taken from reference TRBV5-4 and TRBJ1-6): ETGVTQSPTHLIKTRGQQVTLRCSSQSGHNTVSWYQQALGQGPQFIFQYYREEENGRGNFPPRFSGLQFPNYSSELNVNALELDDSALYLCASSDGLTSSYNSPLHFGNGTRLTVT.

The chain employs TRBV5-4 and TRBJ1-1, with D unclear. This CDR3 contains 12 residues. CDR1 is SGHNT and CDR2 is YYREEE in the germline V gene (reference sequence). Trimming left V 4 bases short and J 5 bases short, with 9 bases between. CDR3 protein: CASSPGHTEAFF. As DNA, the CDR3 is TGTGCCAGCAGCCCGGGTCATACTGAAGCTTTCTTT.

The chain has TRBV27 and TRBJ1-1; maybe TRBD1 (6 bases). The CDR3 is 14 amino acids. CDR1 and CDR2 (germline): MNHEY, SMNVEV (reference sequence). The V and J ends lost 4 bases and 1 base respectively, with 10 bases between them. This CDR3 is CASSWGGQNTEAFF. The CDR3 DNA reads TGTGCCAGCAGTTGGGGGGGCCAGAACACTGAAGCTTTCTTT.

This clone turned up a few times. The chain joins TRBV28 to TRBJ1-2; 9 bases fit TRBD1. The V and J ends lost 5 bases and 6 bases, in that order; junction bases with no gene match: 4. Germline assignment: CDR1 MDHEN and CDR2 SYDVKM. The CDR3 loop spans 13 amino acids. CDR3 in amino acids: CASSGTGINGYTF. The CDR3 DNA is TGTGCCAGCAGTGGGACAGGGATAAATGGCTACACCTTC.

The chain recombines TRBV6-4 with TRBJ2-1; D may be TRBD2 (7 bases). Germline-derived CDR1 and CDR2 are MRHNA and SNTAGT. V lost 0 bases to trimming and J lost 7 bases, with 13 bases between them. The CDR3 consists of 15 residues. This chain's CDR3 is CASSDSVGGHNEQFF. Written as DNA, the CDR3 is TGTGCCAGCAGTGACTCGGTGGGGGGGCATAATGAGCAGTTCTTC.

The V call is TRBV28, the J call TRBJ2-5; 14 bases line up with TRBD2. The J call may be incorrect, as the DNA end agrees better with TRBJ2-7. From germline, CDR1 is MDHEN and CDR2 SYDVKM. This CDR3 comprises 17 residues. The CDR3 nucleotides read TGTGCCAGCACTCCGGGACTAGCGGGAGCAAGTACCTACGAGCAGTACTTC. Protein sequence: CASTPGLAGASTYEQYF.

V usage is TRBV6-5 and J usage is TRBJ1-6; D possibly corresponds to TRBD1 (5 bases). Germline loops: CDR1 MNHEY, CDR2 SVGAGI. The CDR3 covers 13 residues. The germline V and J ends were trimmed by 6 bases and 9 bases, with 12 bases remaining between them. CDR3 DNA sequence: TGTGCCAGCAGGGATCAGGGAGGTTCACCCCTCCACTTT. Amino acids: CASRDQGGSPLHF.